These T cell receptor beta chains were read from a single sample in a study of identical twins. TCRdb recomputed calls from the 5' RACE reads with MiXCR, one row per CDR3 protein. The sample includes a few hundred thousand distinct CDR3 sequences, roughly an eighth of them seen just once. These data were also filed under a second study, of yellow fever vaccine responses in identical twins.

The source material was CD4+ T cells sorted from blood. These TCRs come from a woman aged 18-29 years in good health. Each CDR3 is given with its conserved first and last residue. Some rows mark clone size as missing; the rest say once, few, many or name a class of expanded clone.

cdr3_length | j_call | v_call | clone_size | cdr3_aa
12 | TRBJ2-7 | TRBV29-1 | . | CSVGDNTYEQYF
14 | TRBJ2-7 | TRBV10-3 | many | CAISADGGAYEQYF
15 | TRBJ2-7 | TRBV20-1 | few | CSARDVRKGGYEQYF
16 | TRBJ1-3 | TRBV6-1 | few | CASSRSQGRIGNTIYF
12 | TRBJ2-7 | TRBV25-1 | few | CATNRGLSEQYF
16 | TRBJ2-4 | TRBV20-1 | few | CSARGEWTEDRNIQYF
16 | TRBJ2-3 | TRBV6-5 | . | CASSTLRTGGTDTQYF
12 | TRBJ2-5 | TRBV20-1 | few | CSPRSRRETQYF
15 | TRBJ2-2 | TRBV12-3/TRBV12-4 | many | CASSLQAPNTGELFF
13 | TRBJ2-1 | TRBV29-1 | few | CSGGTDSYNEQFF
16 | TRBJ2-5 | TRBV9 | few | CASSASTQGYQETQYF